Below are 11 T cell receptor beta chains sequenced from a single sample in a study of T cell repertoires in cytomegalovirus infection. A single record per CDR3 protein comes from TCRdb applying MiXCR to the reads. The data contain fewer than 1,000,000 distinct CDR3 sequences, under 40% of them singletons. The antigens these receptors bind are not known. The material sequenced was cultured CD8+ T cells from PBMCs, taken from culture after CMV antigen stimulation. The source of these receptors is a human donor in good health (CMV status not recorded). Some clones in this sample may be carry-over from other donors' samples.

The rearrangement uses TRBV14 and TRBJ2-5; D gene uncertain. CDR1 is SGHDN and CDR2 is FVKESK in the germline V gene. V was shortened by 4 bases and J by 1 base, with 16 bases between the two germline ends. The CDR3 sequence is 16 residues long. The CDR3 reads CASSPLFGAVQETQYF. As DNA, the CDR3 is TGTGCCAGCAGCCCCCTGTTTGGTGCGGTCCAAGAGACCCAGTACTTC.

The chain recombines TRBV6-6 with TRBJ1-1; D possibly corresponds to TRBD1 (6 bases). This CDR3 comprises 14 residues. V was trimmed by 10 bases and J by 0 bases, leaving 15 bases between them. Looked up from germline, CDR1 is MNHNY and CDR2 is SVGAGI (reference sequence). The CDR3 nucleotides read TGTGCCATTTGGGGGGGCTACATGAACACTGAAGCTTTCTTT. It yields the protein CAIWGGYMNTEAFF.

This clonotype was detected a few times. The rearrangement uses TRBV6-5 and TRBJ2-2; TRBD1 aligns across 8 bases. Per the germline V gene, CDR1 is MNHEY and CDR2 is SVGAGI. The CDR3 has 17 amino acids. V shed 2 bases, J shed 5 bases, and the junction held 10 bases outside the gene matches. The DNA for the CDR3 is TGTGCCAGCAGTTACCCAGGGGGCGGTATATCGACCGGGGAGCTGTTTTTT. This encodes CASSYPGGGISTGELFF.

This clonotype came up once. A junction boundary mismatches the germline segment, possibly from a read error. Here the CDR3 reads CASGLAGGDAYNSPLHF. For the CDR3, the DNA is TGTGCCAGCGGCTTAGCGGGTGGGGACGCCTATAATTCACCCCTCCACTTT. The chain combines TRBV7-9 with TRBJ1-6, with D perhaps matching TRBD1 (5 bases). The germline gives CDR1 SEHNR, CDR2 FQNEAQ (reference sequence). This CDR3 is built from 17 residues. The full variable domain, in which reference TRBV7-9 and TRBJ1-6 provide the parts outside the CDR3, is DTGVSQNPRHKITKRGQNVTFRCDPISEHNRLYWYRQTLGQGPEFLTYFQNEAQLEKSRLLSDRFSAERPKGSFSTLEIQRTEQGDSAMYLCASGLAGGDAYNSPLHFGNGTRLTVT.

This clonotype has more than one count but fewer than ten. The gene calls are TRBV19 and TRBJ1-2; D not certain. V shed 8 bases and J shed 2 bases, with 9 bases lying between them. The CDR3 consists of 12 residues. Germline V gives CDR1 LNHDA, CDR2 SQIVND (reference sequence). CDR3 sequence (DNA): TGTGCCAGTGGTCCAGACAACTATGGCTACACCTTC. Its protein product is CASGPDNYGYTF.

This clonotype was picked up one time. The rearrangement uses TRBV6-8 and TRBJ1-1; weak D call: TRBD1 (6 bases). The CDR3 contains 16 residues. Germline CDR1 and CDR2: MNHGY and SAAAGT. The V and J ends lost 2 bases and 0 bases respectively, with 13 bases between them. For the CDR3, the DNA is TGTGCCAGCAGTTACGATCCGGGGGCCATGAACACTGAAGCTTTCTTT. Translating it yields CASSYDPGAMNTEAFF.

This clonotype has a count of ten or more. This chain joins TRBV6-5 and TRBJ1-6; D possibly corresponds to TRBD1 (5 bases). Germline V gene sequence: CDR1 MNHEY, CDR2 SVGAGI. V was pared by 0 bases and J by 5 bases, with 14 bases between. The CDR3 spans 17 residues. In DNA form, the CDR3 reads TGTGCCAGCAGTTACTCGTTTCCGGACAATAATAATTCACCCCTCCACTTT. Protein: CASSYSFPDNNNSPLHF.

This clonotype was observed a few times. This sequence joins TRBV7-9 and TRBJ1-2, with a weak D call TRBD1 (5 bases). The CDR3 spans 14 residues. Germline CDR1 is SEHNR and CDR2 is FQNEAQ (reference sequence). V shed 5 bases and J shed 2 bases, with 12 bases lying between them. CDR3 protein: CASSTPGLNYGYTF. DNA of the CDR3: TGTGCCAGCAGCACCCCGGGACTCAACTATGGCTACACCTTC.

J is TRBJ2-5 and V is TRBV12-5; D is undetermined. CDR3 length: 14 amino acids. The V gene's germline CDR1 is LGHNT and CDR2 FRNRAP. V shed 1 base and J shed 1 base, with 7 bases lying between them. As DNA, the CDR3 is TGTGCTAGTGGTTTGGAAGGTATCCAAGAGACCCAGTACTTC. This translates into CASGLEGIQETQYF.

The rearrangement joins TRBV7-9 to TRBJ1-2, with 7 bases identical to TRBD1. V shed 2 bases and J 4 bases; nucleotides not matched to a gene: 7. The V gene's germline CDR1 is SEHNR and CDR2 FQNEAQ (reference sequence). The CDR3 spans 15 residues. In DNA form, the CDR3 reads TGTGCCAGCAGCTTAAGAGACAGGGCCTTCTATGGCTACACCTTC. Amino acids: CASSLRDRAFYGYTF. The complete variable domain, with remaining parts taken from reference TRBV7-9 and TRBJ1-2, reads DTGVSQNPRHKITKRGQNVTFRCDPISEHNRLYWYRQTLGQGPEFLTYFQNEAQLEKSRLLSDRFSAERPKGSFSTLEIQRTEQGDSAMYLCASSLRDRAFYGYTFGSGTRLTVV.

On this clonotype: A much larger clone is a single base away; this may be a read error. This chain uses TRBV12-3 or TRBV12-4 with TRBJ1-2; possible D gene TRBD1, 6 bases. The CDR3 totals 12 residues. V lost 3 bases, J lost 7 bases, and 9 bases lay in between. CDR3 sequence: CASSLGQCGYTF. In nucleotides, the CDR3 is TGTGCCAGCAGTTTGGGACAATGTGGCTACACCTTC.